What follows is one T cell receptor beta chain and its context. No antigen is known for it. PCR employed 60 Vbeta and 13 Jbeta primers. In the original workflow: In a later analysis, some 80 million unique TCR beta chains included roughly 11 million shared by two or more donors. Clones were read by immunoSEQ multiplex PCR, and TCRdb kept only the in-frame ones, dropping some. V, J and clone size derive from that table, while D and trimming were established from the DNA sequence. This sample has over 60,000 clones, with 70% to 80% found just once. Between the trimmed V and J ends, which lost 1 base and 1 base, there was a span of 8 bases. CDR1 and CDR2 from the germline V gene are LNHDA and SQIVND (reference sequence). CDR3 length: 14 amino acids. The sample originates from a study of cytomegalovirus exposure and HLA in healthy donors. Study outcomes and limitations: A few CMV-associated chains proved CMV antigen-specific in vitro. In a later analysis, parvovirus B19, influenza, CMV and Epstein-Barr virus appeared linked to several top co-occurrence clusters. In a later analysis, TCR beta V- and J-gene trimming showed a link to a missense DCLRE1C variant.

V is TRBV19 and J is TRBJ2-7; D is unclear. This TCR derives from a man between 18 and 35 years old in good health and CMV-seronegative. The sample was PBMCs. The CDR3 is CASSIGHLSYEQYF. In nucleotides, the CDR3 is TGTGCCAGTAGTATAGGACATCTTTCCTACGAGCAGTACTTC.